Listed below are T cell receptor beta chains from one sample, sequenced in a study of blood T cell repertoires in COVID-19. Repertoires were generated with immunoSEQ multiplex PCR, while TCRdb's copy carries only in-frame clones and drops some. The repertoire holds under 300,000 clones, around 90% seen once, with 1% in the top ten. Specimen: PBMCs or T cells enriched from blood (not recorded which). The source of these receptors is a woman in her 30s who had recovered from COVID-19. CDR3s include the opening cysteine and the closing phenylalanine or tryptophan. Fields, in order: J gene, D gene, V gene, clone size, CDR3 DNA, CDR3 protein. A D gene is named only where the DNA matches it firmly. Not every row has a clone size; where given, it reads once, few, many or a size class.

j_gene: TRBJ2-2
d_gene: NA
v_gene: TRBV19
abundance: NA
CDR3nt: TGTGCCAGTAGTGTCTTCGCGGGTCTAGCTCGGACCGGGGAGCTGTTTTTT
CDR3aa: CASSVFAGLARTGELFF

j_gene: TRBJ2-7
d_gene: NA
v_gene: TRBV7-9
abundance: NA
CDR3nt: TGTGCCAGCAGCGACTCAGGACATATCTACGAGCAGTACTTC
CDR3aa: CASSDSGHIYEQYF

j_gene: TRBJ1-6
d_gene: NA
v_gene: TRBV27
abundance: NA
CDR3nt: TGTGCCAGCAGTATTCGTGGCCGGGCCGGAGGTGTATCGCCCCTCCACTTT
CDR3aa: CASSIRGRAGGVSPLHF

j_gene: TRBJ1-2
d_gene: TRBD1
v_gene: TRBV7-2
abundance: NA
CDR3nt: TGTGCCAGCAGCTTTCGGGGACAGGGAACCTATGGCTACACCTTC
CDR3aa: CASSFRGQGTYGYTF

j_gene: TRBJ2-7
d_gene: NA
v_gene: TRBV3-1/TRBV3-2
abundance: NA
CDR3nt: TGTGCCAGCCAACCGAGGGAAAACTACGAGCAGTACTTC
CDR3aa: CASQPRENYEQYF

j_gene: TRBJ2-3
d_gene: NA
v_gene: TRBV30
abundance: NA
CDR3nt: TGTGCCTGTCGGGATAATACGCAGTATTTT
CDR3aa: CACRDNTQYF

j_gene: TRBJ2-5
d_gene: TRBD2
v_gene: TRBV7-2
abundance: NA
CDR3nt: TGTGCCAGCAGACTTAGCGGGGGTCGCGAGACCCAGTACTTC
CDR3aa: CASRLSGGRETQYF

j_gene: TRBJ2-1
d_gene: NA
v_gene: TRBV28
abundance: NA
CDR3nt: TGTGCCAGCAGCTTTTACTTACAGGGTAATGAGCAGTTCTTC
CDR3aa: CASSFYLQGNEQFF

j_gene: TRBJ2-7
d_gene: NA
v_gene: TRBV28
abundance: NA
CDR3nt: TGTGCCAGCAGCTCCCGGGTGCGGAGCTCCTACGAGCAGTACTTC
CDR3aa: CASSSRVRSSYEQYF

j_gene: TRBJ1-1
d_gene: TRBD1
v_gene: TRBV28
abundance: NA
CDR3nt: TGTGCCAGCAGAGGGGGACAGGCCAAGGAAGCTTTCTTT
CDR3aa: CASRGGQAKEAFF

j_gene: TRBJ2-3
d_gene: NA
v_gene: TRBV3-1/TRBV3-2
abundance: NA
CDR3nt: TGTGCCAGCAGCGGACTAAATCCTAGCACAGATACGCAGTATTTT
CDR3aa: CASSGLNPSTDTQYF

j_gene: TRBJ2-2
d_gene: NA
v_gene: TRBV6-6
abundance: NA
CDR3nt: TGTGCCAGCAGACCGCGGGCCACCGGGGAGCTGTTTTTT
CDR3aa: CASRPRATGELFF

j_gene: TRBJ1-6
d_gene: TRBD1
v_gene: TRBV12-3/TRBV12-4
abundance: NA
CDR3nt: TGTGCCAGCAACACGGGACAGGGTCTATCCCTCCACTTT
CDR3aa: CASNTGQGLSLHF

j_gene: TRBJ1-2
d_gene: NA
v_gene: TRBV29-1
abundance: NA
CDR3nt: TGCAGCGTTGAGCAGGGGTGGGGCTACACCTTC
CDR3aa: CSVEQGWGYTF

j_gene: TRBJ2-2
d_gene: TRBD2
v_gene: TRBV24-1
abundance: NA
CDR3nt: TGTGCCACCAGTGATTCGGGGGGATCCGGGGAGCTGTTTTTT
CDR3aa: CATSDSGGSGELFF

j_gene: TRBJ2-5
d_gene: NA
v_gene: TRBV27
abundance: once
CDR3nt: TGTGCCAGCAGTTGGACTTACCACGGGGAGACCCAGTACTTC
CDR3aa: CASSWTYHGETQYF

j_gene: TRBJ1-4
d_gene: NA
v_gene: TRBV7-6
abundance: NA
CDR3nt: TGTGCCAGCAGACATAGAGGAGGTGGAAGTGAAAAACTGTTTTTT
CDR3aa: CASRHRGGGSEKLFF

j_gene: TRBJ1-3
d_gene: NA
v_gene: TRBV5-1
abundance: NA
CDR3nt: TGCGCCAGCAGCCTCGGCCAGGGTAATGGAAACACCATATATTTT
CDR3aa: CASSLGQGNGNTIYF

j_gene: TRBJ2-7
d_gene: NA
v_gene: TRBV11-2
abundance: NA
CDR3nt: TGTGCCAGCAGCTTAGAACCACTAGAAGCCTACGAGCAGTACTTC
CDR3aa: CASSLEPLEAYEQYF

j_gene: TRBJ2-1
d_gene: TRBD1
v_gene: TRBV24-1
abundance: NA
CDR3nt: TGTGCCACCAGTGAAAGGGACAGGGGGTTCAATGAGCAGTTCTTC
CDR3aa: CATSERDRGFNEQFF

j_gene: TRBJ2-7
d_gene: NA
v_gene: TRBV18
abundance: once
CDR3nt: TGTGCCAGCTCACCTCTACTGCAGGGGTCAGCATACGAGCAGTACTTC
CDR3aa: CASSPLLQGSAYEQYF

j_gene: TRBJ1-4
d_gene: NA
v_gene: TRBV19
abundance: NA
CDR3nt: TGTGCCAGTAGTATATCCGGGTATGCAACTAATGAAAAACTGTTTTTT
CDR3aa: CASSISGYATNEKLFF